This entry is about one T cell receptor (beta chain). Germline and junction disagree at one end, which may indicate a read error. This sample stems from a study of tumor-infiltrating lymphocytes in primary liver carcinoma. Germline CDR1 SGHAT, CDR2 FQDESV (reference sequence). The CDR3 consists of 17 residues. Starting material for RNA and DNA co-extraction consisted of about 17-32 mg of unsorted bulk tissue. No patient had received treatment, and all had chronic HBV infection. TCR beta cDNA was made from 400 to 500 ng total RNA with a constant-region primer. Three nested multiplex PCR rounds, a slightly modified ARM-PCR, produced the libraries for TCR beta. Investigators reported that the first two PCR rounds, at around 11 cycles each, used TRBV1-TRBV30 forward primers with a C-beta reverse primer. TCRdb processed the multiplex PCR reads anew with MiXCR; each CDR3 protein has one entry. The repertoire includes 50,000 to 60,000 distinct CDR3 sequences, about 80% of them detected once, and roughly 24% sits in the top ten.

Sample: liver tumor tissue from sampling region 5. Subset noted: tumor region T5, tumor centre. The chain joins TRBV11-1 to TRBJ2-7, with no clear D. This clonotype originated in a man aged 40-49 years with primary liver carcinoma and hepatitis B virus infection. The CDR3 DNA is TGTGCCAGCAGCTTAGGGCCTGCGGTTGGAAGCTCCTACGAGCAATACTTC. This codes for CASSLGPAVGSSYEQYF.